This paragraph reports one T cell receptor beta chain. Sequenced by immunoSEQ multiplex PCR; TCRdb stores in-frame clones only, minus some. This table has about 70,000 clones, roughly 87% appearing once. This sample is drawn from a study of blood T cell repertoires in COVID-19. This CDR3 is 13 amino acids long. Germline V gene data show CDR1 as GTSNPN and CDR2 as SVGIG (reference sequence). V lost 5 bases, J lost 7 bases, and 5 bases stayed unmatched. This receptor was obtained from a woman aged 80 or older with acute or convalescent COVID-19. The sample taken for sequencing was peripheral blood. The chain couples TRBV30 to TRBJ1-6; 7 positions match TRBD1. CDR3 sequence reads: CAWVTGYNSPLHF. The CDR3 nucleotides are TGTGCCTGGGTGACAGGGTACAATTCACCCCTCCACTTT.